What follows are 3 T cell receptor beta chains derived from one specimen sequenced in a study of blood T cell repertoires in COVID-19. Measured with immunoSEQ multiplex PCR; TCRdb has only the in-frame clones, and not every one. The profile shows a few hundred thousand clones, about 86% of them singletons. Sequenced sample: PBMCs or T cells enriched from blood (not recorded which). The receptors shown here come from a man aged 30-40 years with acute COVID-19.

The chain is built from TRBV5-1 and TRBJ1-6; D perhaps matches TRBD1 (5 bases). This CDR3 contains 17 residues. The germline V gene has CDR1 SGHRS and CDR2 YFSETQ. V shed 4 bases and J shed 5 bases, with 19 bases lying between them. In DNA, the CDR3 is TGCGCCAGCAGCGGAGGGACCGCCGCGCTCAATAATTCACCCCTCCACTTT. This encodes CASSGGTAALNNSPLHF.

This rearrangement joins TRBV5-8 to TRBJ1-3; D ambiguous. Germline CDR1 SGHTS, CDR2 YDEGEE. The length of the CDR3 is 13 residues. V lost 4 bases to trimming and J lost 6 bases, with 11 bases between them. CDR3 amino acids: CASSQWQANTIYF. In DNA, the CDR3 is TGTGCCAGCAGCCAGTGGCAGGCAAACACCATATATTTT.

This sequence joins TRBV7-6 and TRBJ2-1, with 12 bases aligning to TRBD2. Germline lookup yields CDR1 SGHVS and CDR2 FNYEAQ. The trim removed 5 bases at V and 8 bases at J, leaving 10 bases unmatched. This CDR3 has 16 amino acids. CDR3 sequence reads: CASSTTSGSMYDEQFF. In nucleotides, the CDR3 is TGTGCCAGCAGCACGACTAGCGGGAGTATGTACGATGAGCAGTTCTTC.